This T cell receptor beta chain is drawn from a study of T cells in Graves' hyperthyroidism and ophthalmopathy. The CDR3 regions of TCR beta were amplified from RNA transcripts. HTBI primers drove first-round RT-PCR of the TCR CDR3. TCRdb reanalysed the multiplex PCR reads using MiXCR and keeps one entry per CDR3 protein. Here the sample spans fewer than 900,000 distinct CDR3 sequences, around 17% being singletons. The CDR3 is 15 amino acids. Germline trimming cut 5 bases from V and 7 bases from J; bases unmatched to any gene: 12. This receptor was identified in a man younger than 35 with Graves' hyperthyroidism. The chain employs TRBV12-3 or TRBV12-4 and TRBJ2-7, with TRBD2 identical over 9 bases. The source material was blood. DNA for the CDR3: TGTGCCAGCAGTCCCCGGGATAGCGGGAGAAGTGAGCAGTACTTC. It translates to CASSPRDSGRSEQYF.